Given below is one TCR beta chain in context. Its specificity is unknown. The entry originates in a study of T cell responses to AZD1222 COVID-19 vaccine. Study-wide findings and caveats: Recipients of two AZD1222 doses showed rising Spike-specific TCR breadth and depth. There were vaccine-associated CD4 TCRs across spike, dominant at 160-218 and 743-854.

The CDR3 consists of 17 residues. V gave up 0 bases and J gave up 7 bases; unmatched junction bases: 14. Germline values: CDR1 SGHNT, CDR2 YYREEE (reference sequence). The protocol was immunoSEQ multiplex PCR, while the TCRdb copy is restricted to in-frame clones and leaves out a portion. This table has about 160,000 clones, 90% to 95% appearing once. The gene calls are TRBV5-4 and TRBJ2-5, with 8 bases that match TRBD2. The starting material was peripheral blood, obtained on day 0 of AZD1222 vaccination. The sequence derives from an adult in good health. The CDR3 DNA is TGTGCCAGCAGCTTGGAGAATTCCCTGGGACTAGTAAGGACCCAGTACTTC. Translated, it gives CASSLENSLGLVRTQYF. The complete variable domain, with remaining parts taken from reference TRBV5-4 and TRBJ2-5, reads ETGVTQSPTHLIKTRGQQVTLRCSSQSGHNTVSWYQQALGQGPQFIFQYYREEENGRGNFPPRFSGLQFPNYSSELNVNALELDDSALYLCASSLENSLGLVRTQYFGPGTRLLVL.